Below are 23 T cell receptor beta chains sequenced from a single sample in a study of response to subunit inactivated influenza vaccine. TCRdb passed the RT-PCR reads through MiXCR, listing each CDR3 protein once. Of hundreds of thousands of distinct CDR3 sequences listed, 10% to 15% are singletons. The sample in question was PBMCs from blood, obtained on the day of vaccination. The receptors stem from a man between 45 and 60 years old who received an inactivated influenza vaccine.

This clonotype has more than one count but fewer than ten. The chain has TRBV3-1 and TRBJ2-3; 8 bases align to TRBD2. The CDR3 contains 17 residues. The ends lost 1 base at V and 7 bases at J; junction bases unmatched: 13. The germline gives CDR1 LGHDT, CDR2 YNNKEL (reference sequence). The CDR3 bases are TGTGCCAGCAGCCAAGGCGGGGGGTCCCCACTCCGGAATACGCAGTATTTT. It is translated as CASSQGGGSPLRNTQYF.

The V and J genes are TRBV20-1 and TRBJ2-7; D gene ambiguous. Germline V gives CDR1 DFQATT, CDR2 SNEGSKA (reference sequence). The CDR3 runs to 12 residues. Trimming left V 5 bases short and J 8 bases short, with 16 bases between. The CDR3 region has the DNA TGCAGTGCTCCAGAGCCCAGAGGAAAGCAGTACTTC. Translation gives CSAPEPRGKQYF.

There are many counts of this clonotype. The chain links TRBV5-1 to TRBJ2-1; 8 bases align to TRBD2. The germline CDR1 and CDR2 sequences are SGHRS and YFSETQ. The CDR3 runs to 16 residues. Trimming removed 1 base from V and 5 bases from J; junction bases left unmatched: 8. The CDR3 protein is CASSLLPGLVHNEQFF. As DNA, the CDR3 is TGCGCCAGCAGCTTGCTACCGGGACTAGTCCACAATGAGCAGTTCTTC.

The chain links TRBV9 to TRBJ1-1; D unclear. V was trimmed by 1 base and J by 5 bases, leaving 12 bases between them. Germline-derived CDR1 and CDR2 are SGDLS and YYNGEE. The CDR3 consists of 14 residues. This CDR3 is CASSVLAGPTEAFF. As DNA, the CDR3 is TGTGCCAGCAGCGTATTGGCCGGACCTACTGAAGCTTTCTTT.

This clonotype was seen more than once but under ten times. The chain is built from TRBV6-2 or TRBV6-3 and TRBJ2-3, with 7 bases matching TRBD2. CDR3 length equals 16 residues. Germline loops: CDR1 MNHEY, CDR2 SVGEGT. With 0 bases clipped from V and 3 bases from J, the junction kept 6 bases outside the gene matches. The DNA of the CDR3 is TGTGCCAGCAGTTACTCGGCTAGCGGACAAACAGATACGCAGTATTTT. Amino acid sequence: CASSYSASGQTDTQYF.

This clonotype occurred a few times. V usage is TRBV15 and J usage is TRBJ2-5, with TRBD2 matching over 7 bases. V trimming: 0 bases; J trimming: 5 bases; junction bases outside the gene matches: 9. Per germline, CDR1 LNHNV and CDR2 YYDKDF (reference sequence). There are 16 residues in the CDR3. The chain's CDR3 is CATSRDQPGLQETQYF. CDR3 sequence (DNA): TGTGCCACCAGCAGAGACCAACCGGGACTACAGGAGACCCAGTACTTC.

This clonotype has a handful of counts. The chain joins TRBV7-2 to TRBJ2-5, with TRBD2 as a possible D gene (6 bases). CDR1 and CDR2 (germline): SGHTA, FQGNSA. V was pared by 5 bases and J by 5 bases, with 12 bases between. This CDR3 is 13 amino acids long. The CDR3 DNA is TGTGCCAGCAGCAGGAGCGGGTTGGAGACCCAGTACTTC. Protein product: CASSRSGLETQYF. Complete variable domain (other parts from reference TRBV7-2 and TRBJ2-5): GAGVSQSPSNKVTEKGKDVELRCDPISGHTALYWYRQSLGQGLEFLIYFQGNSAPDKSGLPSDRFSAERTGGSVSTLTIQRTQQEDSAVYLCASSRSGLETQYFGPGTRLLVL.

The chain uses TRBV7-9 and TRBJ2-7, with TRBD1 identical over 7 bases. Germline assignment: CDR1 SEHNR and CDR2 FQNEAQ (reference sequence). V trimming: 10 bases; J trimming: 2 bases; junction bases outside the gene matches: 2. CDR3 length: 11 residues. CDR3 loop: CATGTAYEQYF. In DNA form, the CDR3 reads TGTGCCACCGGGACAGCCTACGAGCAGTACTTC.

The J gene is TRBJ2-3, the V gene TRBV9; possibly TRBD1 or TRBD2 for D (5 bases each). The CDR3 sequence is 13 residues long. Trimming stripped 3 bases from V and 8 bases from J, with 13 bases between. Germline loops: CDR1 SGDLS, CDR2 YYNGEE. The CDR3 nucleotides read TGTGCCAGCAGCGAGGGGTCTAGCAGTACGCAGTATTTT. Translating it yields CASSEGSSSTQYF.

The chain combines TRBV25-1 with TRBJ2-1, with D unclear. Germline lookup yields CDR1 MGHDK and CDR2 SYGVNS. V was pared by 1 base and J by 5 bases, with 18 bases between. The length of the CDR3 is 17 residues. CDR3: CASSELRGPPTHNEQFF. The CDR3 nucleotides are TGTGCCAGCAGTGAATTGCGAGGCCCCCCGACGCACAATGAGCAGTTCTTC. The full variable domain, in which reference TRBV25-1 and TRBJ2-1 provide the parts outside the CDR3, is EADIYQTPRYLVIGTGKKITLECSQTMGHDKMYWYQQDPGMELHLIHYSYGVNSTEKGDLSSESTVSRIRTEHFPLTLESARPSHTSQYLCASSELRGPPTHNEQFFGPGTRLTVL.

This clonotype was seen a handful of times. The chain recombines TRBV7-2 with TRBJ2-7; 10 nucleotides agree with TRBD2. The CDR3 runs 14 residues. Germline CDR1 reads SGHTA; CDR2 reads FQGNSA. J was trimmed by 6 bases and V by 3 bases; bases with no gene match: 5. The DNA for the CDR3 is TGTGCCAGCAGCTTGCTAGCGGGAGAGGGCGAGCAGTACTTC. Protein product: CASSLLAGEGEQYF.

This clonotype occurred a few times. The chain recombines TRBV29-1 with TRBJ2-7; D might be TRBD2 (6 bases). V was pared by 7 bases and J by 3 bases, with 10 bases between. Germline CDR1 is SQVTM and CDR2 is ANQGSEA. This CDR3 comprises 11 residues. The CDR3 sequence: CSGWRDYEQYF. The CDR3, as DNA: TGCAGCGGGTGGCGGGACTACGAGCAGTACTTC.

This clonotype was counted ten times or more. The chain is built from TRBV6-1 and TRBJ2-5, with 12 bases identical to TRBD2. The germline CDR1 and CDR2 sequences are MNHNS and SASEGT. The CDR3 has 15 amino acids. V dropped 3 bases and J dropped 2; count of bases not matched to a gene: 1. The CDR3 protein is CASSDTSGGQETQYF. DNA for the CDR3: TGTGCCAGCAGTGATACTAGCGGGGGGCAAGAGACCCAGTACTTC.

This chain links TRBV9 with TRBJ2-3; D is uncertain. This CDR3 spans 16 amino acids. The V gene lost 0 bases and the J gene lost 1 base, with 12 bases spanning the gap. Germline V lookup: CDR1 SGDLS, CDR2 YYNGEE. The CDR3 spells CASSVGNLDGTDTQYF. CDR3 coding DNA: TGTGCCAGCAGCGTAGGGAACTTAGACGGCACAGATACGCAGTATTTT.

This clonotype has at least ten counts. The chain joins TRBV5-5 to TRBJ2-3, with TRBD1 matching over 8 bases. Trimming removed 4 bases from V and 4 bases from J; junction bases left unmatched: 8. CDR1 is SGHKS, CDR2 YYEKEE, per germline (reference sequence). The CDR3 length is 15 residues. CDR3 loop: CASSGDRGFADTQYF. CDR3 bases: TGTGCCAGCAGCGGAGACAGGGGATTCGCAGATACGCAGTATTTT.

This chain connects TRBV15 to TRBJ2-6; the match to TRBD1 covers 8 bases. Germline V CDR1 and CDR2: LNHNV, YYDKDF (reference sequence). The length of the CDR3 is 16 residues. V trimming: 0 bases; J trimming: 6 bases; junction bases outside the gene matches: 4. The CDR3 region has the DNA TGTGCCACCAGCAGAGATGGGACAGGAGAGGCCAACGTCCTGACTTTC. Its translation: CATSRDGTGEANVLTF.

This rearrangement joins TRBV10-1 to TRBJ2-5, with 10 bases identical to TRBD1. The V and J ends lost 6 bases and 5 bases, in that order; junction bases with no gene match: 9. There are 15 residues in the CDR3. The germline V gene has CDR1 WNHNN and CDR2 SYGVQD (reference sequence). CDR3 in amino acids: CASRPGQGSAETQYF. DNA for the CDR3: TGCGCCAGCAGACCGGGACAGGGGTCGGCCGAGACCCAGTACTTC.

V and J are TRBV18 and TRBJ2-7; D is ambiguous. Trimming took off 3 bases at V and 2 bases at J, with 11 bases between the two ends. The germline gives CDR1 KGHSH, CDR2 LQKENI. This CDR3 comprises 14 residues. This CDR3 is CASSPRATPYEQYF. The CDR3 DNA is TGTGCCAGCTCACCCCGGGCCACTCCCTACGAGCAGTACTTC.

This clonotype showed up just a few times. V and J are TRBV7-2 and TRBJ2-2; no firm D call. This CDR3 is built from 15 residues. The ends were cut back, 8 bases at V and 4 bases at J, with 17 bases in the middle. Germline assignment: CDR1 SGHTA and CDR2 FQGNSA. CDR3 amino acids: CASASDSRVTGELFF. As DNA, the CDR3 is TGTGCCAGCGCTTCGGATTCCAGAGTCACCGGGGAGCTGTTTTTT.

This clonotype came up many times. V is TRBV20-1 and J is TRBJ1-4; tentatively, D is TRBD1 (5 bases). CDR1 DFQATT and CDR2 SNEGSKA come from the germline V gene (reference sequence). This CDR3 spans 13 amino acids. V lost 2 bases, J lost 8 bases, and 12 bases lay in between. The CDR3 region is CSARPGREEKLFF. As DNA, the CDR3 is TGCAGTGCTAGACCAGGGAGGGAAGAAAAACTGTTTTTT.

At least ten counts were recorded for this clonotype. The chain links TRBV5-1 to TRBJ2-1, with TRBD1 as a possible D gene (6 bases). With 2 bases removed from V and 7 bases from J, the gap between germline ends came to 13 bases. CDR3 length: 14 residues. Germline CDR1 SGHRS, CDR2 YFSETQ. CDR3 DNA sequence: TGCGCCAGCAGCTTCGGACAGAGTAGGAATGAGCAGTTCTTC. Translating gives CASSFGQSRNEQFF. Supplemented by reference TRBV5-1 and TRBJ2-1, the full variable domain reads KAGVTQTPRYLIKTRGQQVTLSCSPISGHRSVSWYQQTPGQGLQFLFEYFSETQRNKGNFPGRFSGRQFSNSRSEMNVSTLELGDSALYLCASSFGQSRNEQFFGPGTRLTVL.

This clonotype was counted ten times or more. The DNA for the CDR3 is TGCGCCAGCAGCTCACTGGGACAGGAAAACATTCAGTACTTC. This gives the protein CASSSLGQENIQYF. This chain links TRBV5-1 with TRBJ2-4, with 8 bases fitting TRBD1. This CDR3 is built from 14 residues. From germline, CDR1 is SGHRS and CDR2 YFSETQ. Trimming cost V 3 bases and J 5 bases; bases outside gene matches: 4.

This clonotype was seen ten or more times. This chain links TRBV10-3 with TRBJ2-2; D unresolved. CDR1 and CDR2 (germline): ENHRY, SYGVKD. This CDR3 is built from 15 residues. Deletions cut 0 bases from V and 6 bases from J, with 11 bases between. CDR3 DNA sequence: TGTGCCATCAGTGAGTCTACGGGTGTGGCCGGGGAGCTGTTTTTT. Protein: CAISESTGVAGELFF.